The 26 T cell receptor beta chains presented below share a single source sample, sequenced in a study of shared T cell receptors in the human thymus. The protocol was immunoSEQ multiplex PCR, while the TCRdb copy is restricted to in-frame clones and leaves out a portion. The sample carries about 710,000 clones, about 89% recorded once. The sample was also reused in another study, on human thymus T cells.

The specimen was thymocytes. Receptor source: a boy in the first two years of life with a congenital heart defect.

This clone was picked up a small number of times. CDR3 in amino acids: CASTPTVGYGYTF. The CDR3 DNA sequence: TGTGCCAGCACCCCGACAGTCGGCTATGGCTACACCTTC. This rearrangement joins TRBV6-5 to TRBJ1-2; the D gene is possibly TRBD1 (5 bases). CDR1 and CDR2 from the germline V gene are MNHEY and SVGAGI. CDR3 length: 13 amino acids. V dropped 7 bases and J dropped 4 bases, with 13 bases sitting between them.

The V and J genes are TRBV27 and TRBJ1-5, with D possibly matching TRBD1 (6 bases). CDR1 MNHEY and CDR2 SMNVEV come from the germline V gene (reference sequence). The CDR3 is 15 amino acids. Trimming removed 0 bases at V and 2 bases at J, with 8 bases between. The CDR3 DNA is TGTGCCAGCAGTTTATCGGGACATCGCAATCAGCCCCAGCATTTT. Translation: CASSLSGHRNQPQHF.

V gene TRBV30 combines with J gene TRBJ1-2; 7 bases map to TRBD1. The CDR3 spans 16 residues. With 6 bases clipped from V and 2 bases from J, the junction kept 15 bases outside the gene matches. Germline V gene lookup returns CDR1 GTSNPN and CDR2 SVGIG (reference sequence). The CDR3 DNA sequence: TGTGCCTGTAAGCCCGGGACAGCCTGTCCCAACTATGGCTACACCTTC. Translated, it gives CACKPGTACPNYGYTF.

The rearrangement joins TRBV4-1 to TRBJ1-6; tentative D call: TRBD1 (6 bases). Germline V CDR1 and CDR2: MGHRA, YSYEKL. V lost 2 bases and J 8 bases, leaving 13 bases between the germline ends. This CDR3 spans 15 amino acids. The CDR3 sequence is CASSQHGTHHSPLHF. CDR3 in DNA: TGCGCCAGCAGCCAACACGGGACACACCATTCACCCCTCCACTTT.

A few counts support this clone. CDR3 bases: TGTGCCAGCAGCGTTACTAGCGGGGGCAAAGAGACCCAGTACTTC. This sequence encodes CASSVTSGGKETQYF. The chain carries TRBV7-3 and TRBJ2-5; 11 bases line up with TRBD2. J lost 3 bases, V lost 5 bases, and 5 bases had no gene match. The length of the CDR3 is 15 residues. CDR1 is SGHTA, CDR2 FQGTGA, per germline.

This sequence joins TRBV5-5 and TRBJ2-1; TRBD2 is a possible D gene (6 bases). The CDR3 consists of 15 residues. V lost 0 bases and J lost 9, with 16 bases in between. Germline V gene lookup returns CDR1 SGHKS and CDR2 YYEKEE (reference sequence). CDR3 sequence reads: CASSLAELATFEQFF. CDR3 DNA sequence: TGTGCCAGCAGCTTGGCCGAACTAGCCACGTTTGAGCAGTTCTTC.

V gene TRBV9 combines with J gene TRBJ1-1; 12 nucleotides match TRBD1. Losses at the gene ends were 3 bases for V and 10 bases for J; bases not matched to a gene: 7. CDR3 length equals 14 residues. Germline CDR1 reads SGDLS; CDR2 reads YYNGEE. The CDR3 here is CASSGSWDRGPAFF. The CDR3 DNA reads as TGTGCCAGCAGCGGTTCTTGGGACAGGGGGCCAGCTTTCTTT.

The gene calls are TRBV15 and TRBJ2-1, with a tentative D call TRBD2 (7 bases). Trimming left V 1 base short and J 9 bases short, with 10 bases between. CDR3 length equals 13 residues. The V gene's germline CDR1 is LNHNV and CDR2 YYDKDF (reference sequence). The CDR3 sequence: CATSRGGGPEQFF. DNA of the CDR3: TGTGCCACCAGCAGAGGGGGGGGCCCTGAGCAGTTCTTC.

V and J are TRBV27 and TRBJ1-5; 7 nucleotides agree with TRBD1. Germline lookup yields CDR1 MNHEY and CDR2 SMNVEV (reference sequence). The CDR3 sequence is 14 residues long. V lost 2 bases and J lost 7; bases outside the gene matches: 5. The CDR3 nucleotides are TGTGCCAGCAGTTTAAAAAAACAGGGGCAGCCCCAGCATTTT. This encodes CASSLKKQGQPQHF.

The J gene is TRBJ1-1, the V gene TRBV15; D is ambiguous. Germline-derived CDR1 and CDR2 are LNHNV and YYDKDF (reference sequence). V was clipped by 0 bases and J by 1 base, with 9 bases between them. This CDR3 spans 15 amino acids. Written as DNA, the CDR3 is TGTGCCACCAGCAGAGATCTCGGTCAGAACACTGAAGCTTTCTTT. Translating gives CATSRDLGQNTEAFF.

The chain uses TRBV7-2 and TRBJ2-1, with 10 bases fitting TRBD2. The ends lost 0 bases at V and 7 bases at J; junction bases unmatched: 3. This CDR3 is built from 15 residues. Per germline, CDR1 SGHTA and CDR2 FQGNSA. The DNA of the CDR3 is TGTGCCAGCAGCTTAGCTGCTAGCGGGAGTAATGAGCAGTTCTTC. Its translation is CASSLAASGSNEQFF.

This chain joins TRBV30 and TRBJ2-7; TRBD2 is a possible D gene (6 bases). Trimming took off 0 bases at V and 9 bases at J, with 15 bases between the two ends. The CDR3 covers 13 residues. CDR1 GTSNPN and CDR2 SVGIG come from the germline V gene (reference sequence). CDR3 residues: CAWSVRRLARQYF. As DNA, the CDR3 is TGTGCCTGGAGTGTACGGCGGCTAGCGAGGCAGTACTTC.

The rearrangement joins TRBV2 to TRBJ2-1; 10 bases match TRBD2. This CDR3 is built from 16 residues. J lost 4 bases, V lost 9 bases, and 12 bases had no gene match. CDR1 is SNHLY and CDR2 is FYNNEI in the germline V gene. The CDR3 loop is CARHLLAGEAYNEQFF. DNA of the CDR3: TGTGCCAGGCACCTTCTAGCGGGAGAAGCTTACAATGAGCAGTTCTTC.

The V call is TRBV18, the J call TRBJ1-1, with TRBD1 as a possible D gene (5 bases). V was clipped by 3 bases and J by 3 bases, with 17 bases between them. The germline V gene encodes CDR1 KGHSH and CDR2 LQKENI. The CDR3 extends over 16 amino acids. In nucleotides, the CDR3 is TGTGCCAGCTCACCGCTGGACATCATCAATGACACTGAAGCTTTCTTT. This translates into CASSPLDIINDTEAFF.

This rearrangement joins TRBV6-5 to TRBJ2-5; TRBD2 matches 8 bases. The CDR3 totals 16 residues. Trimming at V came to 0 bases and at J to 5 bases, leaving 8 bases not matched to a gene. Germline CDR1 reads MNHEY; CDR2 reads SVGAGI. In DNA, the CDR3 is TGTGCCAGCAGTTACTCGTCCCGGGAGGGCCGTGAGACCCAGTACTTC. Encoded protein: CASSYSSREGRETQYF.

The chain employs TRBV5-6 and TRBJ2-5; no reliable D call. V lost 4 bases and J lost 1, with 20 bases in between. Germline V gene data show CDR1 as SGHDT and CDR2 as YYEEEE. This CDR3 contains 17 residues. In DNA form, the CDR3 reads TGTGCCAGCAGCCACGAAAGGCGGCCCTCCGGCCAAGAGACCCAGTACTTC. It is translated as CASSHERRPSGQETQYF. Variable domain in full (rest from reference TRBV5-6 and TRBJ2-5): DAGVTQSPTHLIKTRGQQVTLRCSPKSGHDTVSWYQQALGQGPQFIFQYYEEEERQRGNFPDRFSGHQFPNYSSELNVNALLLGDSALYLCASSHERRPSGQETQYFGPGTRLLVL.

A remark on this clone: Its ends do not fully match the called genes, so a read error is possible. The chain couples TRBV7-6 to TRBJ2-3; 15 nucleotides line up with TRBD2. The CDR3 runs to 18 residues. The V gene's germline CDR1 is SGHVS and CDR2 FNYEAQ. The CDR3 DNA follows: TGTGCCAGCAGTTTAGGACTAGCGGGAGGGCGCGACACAGATACGCAGTATTTT. Its translation is CASSLGLAGGRDTDTQYF.

The rearrangement uses TRBV10-1 and TRBJ1-2; D is uncertain. Trimming pared 8 bases from V and 4 bases from J, leaving 11 bases between. Germline V gives CDR1 WNHNN, CDR2 SYGVQD (reference sequence). CDR3 size: 12 residues. The CDR3, as DNA: TGCGCCAGCCCTGGTCAGTCCTATGGCTACACCTTC. Its protein is CASPGQSYGYTF.

This clone has just one count. The chain has TRBV10-2 and TRBJ1-3; 9 bases map to TRBD1. V lost 3 bases, J lost 3 bases, and 6 bases stayed unmatched. From germline, CDR1 is WSHSY and CDR2 SAAADI. This CDR3 is built from 16 residues. CDR3 residues: CASSDPGTGNGNTIYF. In DNA form, the CDR3 reads TGCGCCAGCAGTGATCCCGGGACAGGGAATGGAAACACCATATATTTT.

The chain recombines TRBV6-5 with TRBJ1-4; D gene ambiguous. V gave up 4 bases and J gave up 8 bases, with 17 bases separating them. The CDR3 has 15 residues. Germline V gene sequence: CDR1 MNHEY, CDR2 SVGAGI. CDR3 residues: CASSSDGSLWEKLFF. The CDR3 region has the DNA TGTGCCAGCAGTTCCGACGGGAGCCTTTGGGAAAAACTGTTTTTT.

The chain is built from TRBV14 and TRBJ2-1, with D tentatively TRBD2 (5 bases). This CDR3 has 9 residues. V was clipped by 8 bases and J by 13 bases, with 9 bases between them. Germline V gives CDR1 SGHDN, CDR2 FVKESK. The CDR3 DNA reads TGTGCCAGCTACGAGGGACAGTTCTTC. It translates to CASYEGQFF.

The rearrangement uses TRBV6-5 and TRBJ2-7; D is possibly TRBD1 (5 bases). CDR3 length: 15 amino acids. V lost 8 bases, J lost 5 bases, and 22 bases lay in between. Per the germline V gene, CDR1 is MNHEY and CDR2 is SVGAGI. CDR3 coding DNA: TGTGCCAGCTCTGCCCCCGGGCAGGGCGTCCACGAGCAGTACTTC. This gives the protein CASSAPGQGVHEQYF.

There are a few counts of this clone. The rearrangement uses TRBV6-5 and TRBJ2-7; 12 positions agree with TRBD1. Germline V CDR1 and CDR2: MNHEY, SVGAGI. J lost 5 bases, V lost 6 bases, and 8 bases had no gene match. This CDR3 region has 15 residues. The CDR3 loop is CASRRSGTGGDEQYF. The CDR3 nucleotides read TGTGCCAGCAGACGATCCGGGACAGGGGGCGACGAGCAGTACTTC.

Turning to this clone: The junction departs from the called germline gene at one end, perhaps through a read error. The J gene is TRBJ1-5, the V gene TRBV15; possibly TRBD1 for D (6 bases). CDR1 LNHNV and CDR2 YYDKDF come from the germline V gene (reference sequence). The CDR3 consists of 15 residues. The CDR3 region is CATSREFGGNQPQHF. CDR3 DNA sequence: TGTGCCACCAGCAGAGAGTTTGGGGGCAACCAGCCCCAGCATTTT.

The chain carries TRBV15 and TRBJ2-7; D not certain. Germline assignment: CDR1 LNHNV and CDR2 YYDKDF (reference sequence). This CDR3 is 13 amino acids long. Trimming cost V 0 bases and J 4 bases, with 7 bases left between them. CDR3 DNA: TGTGCCACCAGCAGAGACAGGTCGTACGAGCAGTACTTC. Amino acid sequence: CATSRDRSYEQYF.

The V gene is TRBV28, the J gene TRBJ1-1; a weak D match, TRBD1 (6 bases). The length of the CDR3 is 14 residues. CDR1 is MDHEN and CDR2 is SYDVKM in the germline V gene. Between the trimmed V and J ends, which lost 5 bases and 3 bases, there was a span of 13 bases. In nucleotides, the CDR3 is TGTGCCAGCAGTCCGCCCACAGGGTACACTGAAGCTTTCTTT. It encodes CASSPPTGYTEAFF.